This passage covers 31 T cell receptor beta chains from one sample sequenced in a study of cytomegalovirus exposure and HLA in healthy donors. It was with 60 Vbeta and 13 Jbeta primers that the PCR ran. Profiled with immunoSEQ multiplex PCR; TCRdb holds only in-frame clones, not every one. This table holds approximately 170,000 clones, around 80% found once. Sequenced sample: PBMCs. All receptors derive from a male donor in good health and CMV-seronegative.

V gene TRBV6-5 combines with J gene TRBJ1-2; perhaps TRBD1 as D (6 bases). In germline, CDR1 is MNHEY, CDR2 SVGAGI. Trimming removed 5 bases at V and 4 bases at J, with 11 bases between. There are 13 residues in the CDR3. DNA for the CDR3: TGTGCCAGCAGTACAGGGATCCCCTATGGCTACACCTTC. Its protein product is CASSTGIPYGYTF.

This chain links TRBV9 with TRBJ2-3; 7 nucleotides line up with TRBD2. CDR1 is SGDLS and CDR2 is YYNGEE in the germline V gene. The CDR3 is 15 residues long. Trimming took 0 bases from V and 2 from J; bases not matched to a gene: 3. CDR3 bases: TGTGCCAGCAGCGTAGGGGGGGGGTCCACAGATACGCAGTATTTT. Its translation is CASSVGGGSTDTQYF.

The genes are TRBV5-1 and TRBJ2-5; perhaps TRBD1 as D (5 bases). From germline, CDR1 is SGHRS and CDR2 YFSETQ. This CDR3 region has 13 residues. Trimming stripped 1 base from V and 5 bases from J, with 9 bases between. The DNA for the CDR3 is TGCGCCAGCAGCTTGAACAGGTTGGAGACCCAGTACTTC. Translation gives CASSLNRLETQYF.

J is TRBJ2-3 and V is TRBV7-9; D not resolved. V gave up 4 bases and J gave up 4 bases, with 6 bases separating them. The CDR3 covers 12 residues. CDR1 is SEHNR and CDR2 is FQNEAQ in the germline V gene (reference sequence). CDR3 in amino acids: CASSSSPDTQYF. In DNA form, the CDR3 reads TGTGCCAGCAGCTCCTCCCCAGATACGCAGTATTTT.

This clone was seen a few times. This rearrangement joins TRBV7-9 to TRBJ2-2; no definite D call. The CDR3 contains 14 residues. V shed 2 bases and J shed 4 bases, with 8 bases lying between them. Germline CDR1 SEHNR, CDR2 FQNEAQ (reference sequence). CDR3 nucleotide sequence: TGTGCCAGCAGCTTAACCGGTTCCACCGGGGAGCTGTTTTTT. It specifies CASSLTGSTGELFF.

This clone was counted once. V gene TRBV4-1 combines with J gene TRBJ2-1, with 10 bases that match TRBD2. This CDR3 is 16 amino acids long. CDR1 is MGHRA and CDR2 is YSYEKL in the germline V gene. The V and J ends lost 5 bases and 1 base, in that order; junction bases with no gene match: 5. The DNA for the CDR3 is TGCGCCAGCAGCTCTCGACTAGCGGGTTCCTACAATGAGCAGTTCTTC. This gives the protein CASSSRLAGSYNEQFF.

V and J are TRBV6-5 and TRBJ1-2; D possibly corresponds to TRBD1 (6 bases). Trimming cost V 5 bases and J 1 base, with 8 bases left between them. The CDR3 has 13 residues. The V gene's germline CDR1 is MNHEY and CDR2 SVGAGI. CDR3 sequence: CASSPRGNYGYTF. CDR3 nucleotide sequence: TGTGCCAGCAGTCCCAGGGGTAACTATGGCTACACCTTC.

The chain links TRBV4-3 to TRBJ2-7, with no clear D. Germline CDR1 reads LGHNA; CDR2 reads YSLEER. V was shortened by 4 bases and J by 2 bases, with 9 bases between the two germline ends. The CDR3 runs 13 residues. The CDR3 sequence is CASSRAVAYEQYF. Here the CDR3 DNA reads TGCGCCAGCAGCCGGGCAGTAGCCTACGAGCAGTACTTC.

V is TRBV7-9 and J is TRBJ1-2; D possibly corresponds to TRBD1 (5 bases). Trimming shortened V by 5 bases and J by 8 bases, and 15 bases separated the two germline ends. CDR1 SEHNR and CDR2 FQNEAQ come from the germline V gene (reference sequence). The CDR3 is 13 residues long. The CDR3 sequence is CASSPVGGKGYTF. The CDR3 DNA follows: TGTGCCAGCAGCCCCGTCGGGGGGAAAGGCTACACCTTC.

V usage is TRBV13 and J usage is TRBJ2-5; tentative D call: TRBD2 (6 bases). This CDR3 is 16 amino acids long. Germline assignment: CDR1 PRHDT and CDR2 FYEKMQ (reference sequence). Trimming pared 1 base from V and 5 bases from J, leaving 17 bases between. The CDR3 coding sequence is TGTGCCAGCAGCTTAGAGAGGTCGGAGGGTTTGGAGACCCAGTACTTC. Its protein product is CASSLERSEGLETQYF.

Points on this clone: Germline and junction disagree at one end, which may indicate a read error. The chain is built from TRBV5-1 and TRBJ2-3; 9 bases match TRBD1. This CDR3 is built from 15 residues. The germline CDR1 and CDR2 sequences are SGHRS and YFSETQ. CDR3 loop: CASSQGQGRTGTQYF. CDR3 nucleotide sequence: TGCGCCAGCAGCCAGGGACAGGGCCGCACAGGTACGCAGTATTTT.

The DNA of the CDR3 is TGTGCCTGGAGTGTTTACAGGGGAGGATCGAGCTACACCTTC. This codes for CAWSVYRGGSSYTF. This chain joins TRBV30 and TRBJ1-2, with 7 bases lining up with TRBD1. V dropped 0 bases and J dropped 9; count of bases not matched to a gene: 10. CDR1 GTSNPN and CDR2 SVGIG come from the germline V gene (reference sequence). This CDR3 has 14 amino acids.

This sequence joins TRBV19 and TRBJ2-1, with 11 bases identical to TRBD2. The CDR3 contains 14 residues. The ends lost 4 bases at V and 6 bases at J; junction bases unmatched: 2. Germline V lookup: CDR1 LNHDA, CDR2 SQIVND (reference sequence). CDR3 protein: CASSTGTSGNEQFF. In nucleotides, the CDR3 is TGTGCCAGTAGTACCGGGACTAGCGGCAATGAGCAGTTCTTC.

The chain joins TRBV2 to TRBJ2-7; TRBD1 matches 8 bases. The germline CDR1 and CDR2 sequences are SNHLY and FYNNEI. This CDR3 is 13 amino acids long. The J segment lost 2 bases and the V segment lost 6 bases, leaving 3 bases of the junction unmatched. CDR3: CASSQGQAYEQYF. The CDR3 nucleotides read TGTGCCAGCAGCCAGGGACAGGCCTACGAGCAGTACTTC.

The CDR3 region is CAWSIPGITPSYEQYF. The CDR3 nucleotides read TGTGCCTGGAGTATCCCAGGAATAACACCATCCTACGAGCAGTACTTC. The chain has TRBV30 and TRBJ2-7; D not resolved. Germline V gene lookup returns CDR1 GTSNPN and CDR2 SVGIG (reference sequence). V was pared by 2 bases and J by 1 base, with 18 bases between. CDR3 length equals 16 residues.

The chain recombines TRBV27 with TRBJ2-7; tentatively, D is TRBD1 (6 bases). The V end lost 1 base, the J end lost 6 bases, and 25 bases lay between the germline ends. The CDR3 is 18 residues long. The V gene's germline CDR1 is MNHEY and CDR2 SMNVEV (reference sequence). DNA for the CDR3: TGTGCCAGCAGTTTATACGCGACCGGGATACAGGGTGGCGGCGAGCAGTACTTC. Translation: CASSLYATGIQGGGEQYF.

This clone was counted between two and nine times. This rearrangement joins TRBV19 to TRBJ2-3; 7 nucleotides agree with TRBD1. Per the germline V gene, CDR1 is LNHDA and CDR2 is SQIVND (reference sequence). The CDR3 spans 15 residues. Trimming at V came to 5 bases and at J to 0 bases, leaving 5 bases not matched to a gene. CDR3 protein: CASSPDRASTDTQYF. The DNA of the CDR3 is TGTGCCAGTAGTCCTGACAGGGCTAGCACAGATACGCAGTATTTT.

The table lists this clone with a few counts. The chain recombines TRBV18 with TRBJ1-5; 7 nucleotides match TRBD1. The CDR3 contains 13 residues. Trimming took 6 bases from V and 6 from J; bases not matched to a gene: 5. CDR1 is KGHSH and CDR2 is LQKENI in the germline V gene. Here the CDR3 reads CASSWDSGQPQHF. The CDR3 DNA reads TGTGCCAGCTCTTGGGACAGCGGTCAGCCCCAGCATTTT. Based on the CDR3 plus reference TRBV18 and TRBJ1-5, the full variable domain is NAGVMQNPRHLVRRRGQEARLRCSPMKGHSHVYWYRQLPEEGLKFMVYLQKENIIDESGMPKERFSAEFPKEGPSILRIQQVVRGDSAAYFCASSWDSGQPQHFGDGTRLSIL.

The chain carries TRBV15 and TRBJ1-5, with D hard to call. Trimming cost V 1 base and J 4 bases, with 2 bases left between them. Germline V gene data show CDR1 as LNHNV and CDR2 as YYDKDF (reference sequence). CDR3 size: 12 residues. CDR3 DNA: TGTGCCACCAGCAGAGCTAATCAGCCCCAGCATTTT. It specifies CATSRANQPQHF.

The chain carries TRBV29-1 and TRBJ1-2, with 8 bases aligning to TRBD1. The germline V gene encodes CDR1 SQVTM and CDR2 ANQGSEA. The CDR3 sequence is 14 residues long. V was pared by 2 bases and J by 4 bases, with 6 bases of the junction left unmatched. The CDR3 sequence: CSVESRGQGYGYTF. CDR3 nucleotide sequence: TGCAGCGTTGAATCCAGGGGGCAGGGCTATGGCTACACCTTC.

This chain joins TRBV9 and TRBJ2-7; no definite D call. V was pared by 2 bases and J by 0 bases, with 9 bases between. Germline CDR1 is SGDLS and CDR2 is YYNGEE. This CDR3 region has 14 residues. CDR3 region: CASSVIPGSYEQYF. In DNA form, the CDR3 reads TGTGCCAGCAGCGTTATCCCGGGCTCCTACGAGCAGTACTTC.

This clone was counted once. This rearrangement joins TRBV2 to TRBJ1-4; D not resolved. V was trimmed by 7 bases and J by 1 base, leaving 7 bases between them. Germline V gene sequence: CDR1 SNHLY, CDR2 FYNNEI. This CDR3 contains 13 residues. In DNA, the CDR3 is TGTGCCAGCACTGGCGGAACTAATGAAAAACTGTTTTTT. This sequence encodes CASTGGTNEKLFF.

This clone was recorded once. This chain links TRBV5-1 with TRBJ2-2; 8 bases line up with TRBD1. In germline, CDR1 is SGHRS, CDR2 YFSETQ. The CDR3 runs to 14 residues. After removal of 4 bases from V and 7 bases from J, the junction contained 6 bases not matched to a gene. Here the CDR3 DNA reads TGCGCCAGCAGCCAACAGGGGGTTGGCGGGGAGCTGTTTTTT. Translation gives CASSQQGVGGELFF.

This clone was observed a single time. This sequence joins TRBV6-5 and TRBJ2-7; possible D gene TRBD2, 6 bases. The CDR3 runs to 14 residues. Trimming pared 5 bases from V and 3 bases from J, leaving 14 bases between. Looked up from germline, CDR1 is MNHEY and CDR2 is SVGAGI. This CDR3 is CASSHTSPNYEQYF. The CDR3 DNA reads TGTGCCAGCAGTCATACTAGCCCCAACTACGAGCAGTACTTC.

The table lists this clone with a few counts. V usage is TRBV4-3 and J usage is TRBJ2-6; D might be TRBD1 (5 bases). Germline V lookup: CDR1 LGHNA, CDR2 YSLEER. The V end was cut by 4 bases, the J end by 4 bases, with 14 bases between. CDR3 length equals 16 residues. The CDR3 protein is CASSPLSGSGANVLTF. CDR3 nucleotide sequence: TGCGCCAGCAGCCCACTGTCAGGGTCGGGGGCCAACGTCCTGACTTTC.

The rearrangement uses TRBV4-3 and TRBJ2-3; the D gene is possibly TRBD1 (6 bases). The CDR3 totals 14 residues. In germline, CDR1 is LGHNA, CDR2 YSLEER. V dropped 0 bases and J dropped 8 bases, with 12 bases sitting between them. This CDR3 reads CASSQDWGLGTQYF. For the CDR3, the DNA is TGCGCCAGCAGCCAAGATTGGGGGCTTGGTACGCAGTATTTT.

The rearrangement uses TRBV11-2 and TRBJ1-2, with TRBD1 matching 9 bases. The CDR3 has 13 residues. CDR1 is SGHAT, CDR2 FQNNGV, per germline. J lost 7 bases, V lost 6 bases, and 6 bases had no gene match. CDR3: CASSLQGAGGYTF. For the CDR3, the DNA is TGTGCCAGCAGTTTACAGGGGGCGGGTGGCTACACCTTC.

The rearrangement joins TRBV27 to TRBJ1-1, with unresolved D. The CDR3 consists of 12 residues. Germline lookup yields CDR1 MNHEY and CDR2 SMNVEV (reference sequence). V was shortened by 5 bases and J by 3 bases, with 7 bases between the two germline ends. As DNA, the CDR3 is TGTGCCAGCAGTCACCGGGACACTGAAGCTTTCTTT. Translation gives CASSHRDTEAFF.

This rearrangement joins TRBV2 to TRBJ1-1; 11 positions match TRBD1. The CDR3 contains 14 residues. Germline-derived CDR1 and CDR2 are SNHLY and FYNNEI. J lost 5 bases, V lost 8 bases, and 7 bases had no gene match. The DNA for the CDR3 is TGTGCCAGCGCCCGGGACAGGGGGTTGACTGAAGCTTTCTTT. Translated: CASARDRGLTEAFF.

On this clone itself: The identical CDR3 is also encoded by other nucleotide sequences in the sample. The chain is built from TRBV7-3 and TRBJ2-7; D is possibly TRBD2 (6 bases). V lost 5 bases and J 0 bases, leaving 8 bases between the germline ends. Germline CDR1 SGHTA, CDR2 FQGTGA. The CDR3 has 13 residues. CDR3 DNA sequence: TGTGCCAGCAGCCCAGCGGGCTCCTACGAGCAGTACTTC. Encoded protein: CASSPAGSYEQYF.

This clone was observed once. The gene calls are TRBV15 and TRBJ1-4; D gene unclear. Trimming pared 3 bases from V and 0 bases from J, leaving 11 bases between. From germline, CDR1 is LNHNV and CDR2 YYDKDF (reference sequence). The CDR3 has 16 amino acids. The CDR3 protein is CATSSEDSSTNEKLFF. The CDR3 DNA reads TGTGCCACCAGCAGTGAGGACTCTTCAACTAATGAAAAACTGTTTTTT.